Listed below are T cell receptor beta chains from one sample, sequenced in a study of T-cell memory formation after mild COVID-19. TCRdb passed the 5' RACE reads through MiXCR, listing each CDR3 protein once. The data show approximately 340,000 distinct CDR3 sequences, 15% to 20% seen once. The sequencing input was PBMCs or a T cell subset sorted from them (not recorded which). All receptors derive from a man between 18 and 35 years old who had mild COVID-19 (a few samples of this study predate the infection). Cell type and time point are not known. Both conserved end residues are part of each CDR3. The D gene is left open where the match is weak. Size is stated for part of the rows, as once, few or many counts, or as a class when the clone is expanded.

J | V | size | D | DNA | CDR3
TRBJ2-5 | TRBV25-1 | - | - | TGTGCCAGCAGTGAATGGTGGGGGCTTGAGACCCAGTACTTC | CASSEWWGLETQYF
TRBJ1-3 | TRBV18 | few | - | TGTGCCAGCTCACCGAGCGCCGGAAACACCATATATTTT | CASSPSAGNTIYF
TRBJ1-5 | TRBV2 | - | - | TGTGCCAGCACGGCGGGGGCGGGACAGCCCCAGCATTTT | CASTAGAGQPQHF
TRBJ2-1 | TRBV9 | - | TRBD2 | TGTGCCAGCAGCGGAGCGCTAGCGGGGGGTTACGAGCAGTTCTTC | CASSGALAGGYEQFF
TRBJ2-7 | TRBV18 | few | TRBD1 | TGTGCCAGCTCACCCTCAGGGGGCGCATCCTACGAGCAGTACTTC | CASSPSGGASYEQYF
TRBJ2-5 | TRBV6-1 | few | - | TGTGCCAGCACCCCGGGACGGGCACAAGAGACCCAGTACTTC | CASTPGRAQETQYF
TRBJ2-2 | TRBV19 | - | - | TGTGCCAACCTCCATGGGGAGCAGGGTGACACCGGGGAGCTGTTTTTT | CANLHGEQGDTGELFF
TRBJ2-1 | TRBV15 | - | - | TGTGCCACCAGCAGAGATAGGGGGGGATACAATGAGCAGTTCTTC | CATSRDRGGYNEQFF
TRBJ2-1 | TRBV9 | many | - | TGTGCCAGCAGCCTGATTGGGGGATATGGAGATGAGCAGTTCTTC | CASSLIGGYGDEQFF
TRBJ1-1 | TRBV7-9 | few | - | TGTGCCAGCACCTTGGAGATAACTGAAGCTTTCTTT | CASTLEITEAFF
TRBJ1-5 | TRBV12-3/TRBV12-4 | - | - | TGTGCCAGCAACCCCACGGGGATTGATCAGCCCCAGCATTTT | CASNPTGIDQPQHF
TRBJ1-1 | TRBV7-9 | - | - | TGTGCCAGCAGCCTCATCGGGGAGCACACTGAAGCTTTCTTT | CASSLIGEHTEAFF
TRBJ1-2 | TRBV28 | - | TRBD1 | TGTGCCAGCAGTGCTCCGGGACAGGGGAGTATGGACTATGGCTACACCTTC | CASSAPGQGSMDYGYTF
TRBJ2-1 | TRBV7-3 | many | - | TGTGCCAGCAGCCAAAGTATGGGTCTCATCTCCTACAATGAGCAGTTCTTC | CASSQSMGLISYNEQFF
TRBJ2-4 | TRBV7-2 | many | - | TGTGCCAGCAGCCCCCCCGGCAAAAACATTCAGTACTTC | CASSPPGKNIQYF
TRBJ2-1 | TRBV18 | few | - | TGTGCCAGCTCACCGACGGTTACCTACAATGAGCAGTTCTTC | CASSPTVTYNEQFF
TRBJ2-5 | TRBV20-1 | few | - | TGCAGTGCCCCAGAGGGGCGGTTGCAAGAGACCCAGTACTTC | CSAPEGRLQETQYF
TRBJ2-5 | TRBV20-1 | - | - | TGCAGTGCTAGAGAAAACCAAGAGACCCAGTACTTC | CSARENQETQYF
TRBJ2-5 | TRBV3-1 | few | - | TGTGCCAGCAGCCAAGTCCCGGCGATAGCCCCCAATATCCAAGAGACCCAGTACTTC | CASSQVPAIAPNIQETQYF
TRBJ2-5 | TRBV27 | - | TRBD2 | TGTGCCAGCAGTTTCTCACTAGCGGGGCAAGAGACCCAGTACTTC | CASSFSLAGQETQYF
TRBJ1-1 | TRBV12-3/TRBV12-4 | - | - | TGTGCCAGCAGTTTTCGGGGGAGTTGGACTGAAGCTTTCTTT | CASSFRGSWTEAFF
TRBJ1-3 | TRBV29-1 | - | - | TGCAGCGCTGCTCAGGGTTCTGGAAACACCATATATTTT | CSAAQGSGNTIYF
TRBJ2-3 | TRBV5-1 | - | TRBD2 | TGCGCCAGCAGCTCGGGGGGACTGAGCACAGATACGCAGTATTTT | CASSSGGLSTDTQYF
TRBJ1-2 | TRBV12-3/TRBV12-4 | few | - | TGTGCCAGCAGTTTAGTGTTATCTAACTATGGCTACACCTTC | CASSLVLSNYGYTF
TRBJ1-4 | TRBV20-1 | few | - | TGCAGTGCTAGAGATCCCGCGAGTGCTAATGAAAAACTGTTTTTT | CSARDPASANEKLFF
TRBJ2-1 | TRBV2 | - | - | TGTGCCAGCAGTGAACAGGAACGTATTTGGCAGTTCTTC | CASSEQERIWQFF
TRBJ2-3 | TRBV9 | few | - | TGTGCCAGCAGCGTAGCGGCCAGCCCAGATACGCAGTATTTT | CASSVAASPDTQYF
TRBJ2-3 | TRBV12-5 | many | - | TGTGCTAGCCTCGGGCCCCAGGGAGATACGCAGTATTTT | CASLGPQGDTQYF
TRBJ2-3 | TRBV10-3 | - | - | TGTGCCATCAGTGAGTCGGGAGGCCGCACAGATACGCAGTATTTT | CAISESGGRTDTQYF
TRBJ1-5 | TRBV2 | - | - | TGTGCCAGCAGTGACTATCGCAATCAGCCCCAGCATTTT | CASSDYRNQPQHF
TRBJ1-6 | TRBV5-1 | few | - | TGCGCCAGCAGCCAGGGACGGATTAATTCACCCCTCCACTTT | CASSQGRINSPLHF
TRBJ2-1 | TRBV4-1 | - | TRBD2 | TGCGCCAGCAGCCAAGAGGCTAGCGGGGAGGAGTTGTTCTTC | CASSQEASGEELFF
TRBJ1-5 | TRBV7-2 | few | TRBD1 | TGTGCCAGCAGCTTTACGACAGGGCAAGGCAATCAGCCCCAGCATTTT | CASSFTTGQGNQPQHF
TRBJ1-1 | TRBV7-2 | - | TRBD1 | TGTGCCAGCAGCTTACGGACAGGGGTAGGAACTGAAGCTTTCTTT | CASSLRTGVGTEAFF
TRBJ2-2 | TRBV7-3 | - | - | TGTGCCAGCAGCTTTTACTTGAACACCGGGGAGCTGTTTTTT | CASSFYLNTGELFF
TRBJ1-1 | TRBV20-1 | - | TRBD1 | TGCAGTGCTAGACGGGACAGGGGGAACACTGAAGCTTTCTTT | CSARRDRGNTEAFF
TRBJ1-6 | TRBV28 | few | - | TGTGCCAGCAAGCAGGGGAATAATTCACCCCTCCACTTT | CASKQGNNSPLHF
TRBJ1-1 | TRBV19 | many | - | TGTGCCAGTAGTATGGGACTCAACACTGAAGCTTTCTTT | CASSMGLNTEAFF
TRBJ2-7 | TRBV2 | many | - | TGTGCCAGCAGCCTATCTTATACCTCCTACGAGCAGTACTTC | CASSLSYTSYEQYF
TRBJ2-2 | TRBV29-1 | few | TRBD1 | TGCAGCGTTGCACGGACAGGAGTCACCGGGGAGCTGTTTTTT | CSVARTGVTGELFF
TRBJ1-5 | TRBV7-2 | - | - | TGTGCCAGCAGCTTAACGGGTAGCCCCAATCAGCCCCAGCATTTT | CASSLTGSPNQPQHF
TRBJ2-5 | TRBV24-1 | few | TRBD2 | TGTGCCACCAGTGGGCCCGGGACTAGCCACGAGACCCAGTACTTC | CATSGPGTSHETQYF
TRBJ2-5 | TRBV5-1 | - | TRBD2 | TGCGCCAGCAGGGCGGGGAGAACTAGCGGGGTCCAAGAGACCCAGTACTTC | CASRAGRTSGVQETQYF
TRBJ1-1 | TRBV28 | few | - | TGTGCCAGCAGTTTCCGTGGGGGGCAGAACACTGAAGCTTTCTTT | CASSFRGGQNTEAFF
TRBJ2-3 | TRBV19 | - | - | TGTGCCAGTACCCGGGATCGTACCATGGATACGCAGTATTTT | CASTRDRTMDTQYF
TRBJ2-1 | TRBV2 | few | - | TGTGCCAGCAGGATAGGGGGGGCAGTTATCAATGAGCAGTTCTTC | CASRIGGAVINEQFF
TRBJ2-5 | TRBV25-1 | few | - | TGTGCCAGCCGGGACACTGGGTTTGGGACCCAGTACTTC | CASRDTGFGTQYF
TRBJ2-5 | TRBV5-1 | many | TRBD2 | TGCGCCAGCAGCTCCGGACTAGCGGCCCCTGGGGGGGAGACCCAGTACTTC | CASSSGLAAPGGETQYF
TRBJ2-4 | TRBV5-5 | many | - | TGTGCCAGCAGCACCAGGACTGGAGTACCGAACATTCAGTACTTC | CASSTRTGVPNIQYF
TRBJ1-4 | TRBV5-1 | few | - | TGCGCCAGCAGCTTGGGAGACATCGGCGGAACTAATGAAAAACTGTTTTTT | CASSLGDIGGTNEKLFF
TRBJ2-7 | TRBV21-1 | few | - | - | CASSKVGAGTFYEQYF
TRBJ1-4 | TRBV6-2/TRBV6-3 | - | TRBD1 | TGTGCCAGCAGTTTCTCGGGACAGGCGTTTCCTAATGAAAAACTGTTTTTT | CASSFSGQAFPNEKLFF
TRBJ1-1 | TRBV9 | - | TRBD1 | TGTGCCAGCAGCGTAGGTAGGGGGCGGGACACTGAAGCTTTCTTT | CASSVGRGRDTEAFF
TRBJ1-2 | TRBV11-2 | - | TRBD1 | TGTGCCAGCAGAAAACAGGGGGAGAACGGCTACACCTTC | CASRKQGENGYTF
TRBJ2-3 | TRBV7-2 | - | TRBD1 | TGTGCCAGCAGCTTAGCAAGGACAGGGCCTAGCACAGATACGCAGTATTTT | CASSLARTGPSTDTQYF
TRBJ2-2 | TRBV7-4 | - | TRBD2 | TGTGCCAGCAGCCCCCGACTAGCGGTTGGAATCGGGGAGCTGTTTTTT | CASSPRLAVGIGELFF